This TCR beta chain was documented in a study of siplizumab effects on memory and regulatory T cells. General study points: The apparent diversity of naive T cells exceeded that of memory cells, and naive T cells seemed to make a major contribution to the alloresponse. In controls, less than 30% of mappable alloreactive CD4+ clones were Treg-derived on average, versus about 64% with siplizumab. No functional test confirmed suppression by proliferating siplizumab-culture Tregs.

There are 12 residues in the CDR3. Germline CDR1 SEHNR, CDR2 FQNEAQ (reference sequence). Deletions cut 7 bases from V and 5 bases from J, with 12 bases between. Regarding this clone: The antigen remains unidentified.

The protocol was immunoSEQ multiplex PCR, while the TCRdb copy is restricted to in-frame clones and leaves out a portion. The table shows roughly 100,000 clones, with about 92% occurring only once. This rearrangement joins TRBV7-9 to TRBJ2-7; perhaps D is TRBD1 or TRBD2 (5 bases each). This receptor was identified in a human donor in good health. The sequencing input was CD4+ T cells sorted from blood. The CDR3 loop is CASTRVRDEQYF. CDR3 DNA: TGTGCCAGCACCAGGGTGCGGGACGAGCAGTACTTC.